This T cell receptor beta chain was sequenced during a study of CD8+ T cells in alopecia areata. On the study more broadly: The drug, tofacitinib, lasted 6 to 18 months, followed by 6 months off drug.

Alopecia areata patients provided lesional scalp punch biopsies and peripheral blood. RNA was extracted and reverse transcribed into cDNA as the sequencing template. Sequencing was performed with immunoSEQ multiplex PCR; in TCRdb, only in-frame clones are kept and a portion is missing. Altogether 160,000 or so clones are present, approximately 53% being singletons, with the ten largest covering approximately 19%. A remark on this clone: Antigen specificity is unknown.

Whole-study results and caveats: Scalp samples also yield sequences from resident alphabeta T cells of normal skin. Alopecia totalis/universalis scalp especially showed more expanded CD8+ clones than normal scalp.

Trimming stripped 1 base from V and 5 bases from J, with 11 bases between. CDR1 is GTSNPN, CDR2 SVGIG, per germline (reference sequence). This CDR3 comprises 13 residues. The rearrangement joins TRBV30 to TRBJ1-2, with no clear D. Specimen: CD8+ T cells sorted from blood, collected at week 0. This sequence was found in a human donor with alopecia areata. This chain's CDR3 is CAWSGKDFYGYTF. CDR3 DNA: TGTGCCTGGAGTGGCAAGGATTTTTATGGCTACACCTTC. Full variable domain (remainder filled in from reference TRBV30 and TRBJ1-2): SQTIHQWPATLVQPVGSPLSLECTVEGTSNPNLYWYRQAAGRGLQLLFYSVGIGQISSEVPQNLSASRPQDRQFILSSKKLLLSDSGFYLCAWSGKDFYGYTFGSGTRLTVV.